This note documents a single T cell receptor beta chain sequence. Selected positively for CCR7 and CD45RO-negative, naive CD8 cells excluded terminally differentiated effector memory CD45RA+ cells. Profiled with immunoSEQ multiplex PCR; TCRdb holds only in-frame clones, not every one. The sample lists roughly 2.1 million clones, 93% seen once, with 1.7% in the top ten. The data stem from a study of shared clonotypes between healthy human individuals. The sequence was obtained from a man in his late teens or twenties in good health. Some clones in this sample may be carry-over from other donors' samples. Sequenced sample: naive CD8+ T cells from PBMCs.

For the CDR3, the DNA is TGTGCCAGCAGTTTATCGGGAAGGCCCCGGGGGGGCAATCAGCCCCAGCATTTT. Protein sequence: CASSLSGRPRGGNQPQHF. The chain uses TRBV28 and TRBJ1-5; maybe TRBD1 (5 bases). From germline, CDR1 is MDHEN and CDR2 SYDVKM. The CDR3 runs to 18 residues. V was cut by 1 base and J by 2 bases, with 18 bases left in between.